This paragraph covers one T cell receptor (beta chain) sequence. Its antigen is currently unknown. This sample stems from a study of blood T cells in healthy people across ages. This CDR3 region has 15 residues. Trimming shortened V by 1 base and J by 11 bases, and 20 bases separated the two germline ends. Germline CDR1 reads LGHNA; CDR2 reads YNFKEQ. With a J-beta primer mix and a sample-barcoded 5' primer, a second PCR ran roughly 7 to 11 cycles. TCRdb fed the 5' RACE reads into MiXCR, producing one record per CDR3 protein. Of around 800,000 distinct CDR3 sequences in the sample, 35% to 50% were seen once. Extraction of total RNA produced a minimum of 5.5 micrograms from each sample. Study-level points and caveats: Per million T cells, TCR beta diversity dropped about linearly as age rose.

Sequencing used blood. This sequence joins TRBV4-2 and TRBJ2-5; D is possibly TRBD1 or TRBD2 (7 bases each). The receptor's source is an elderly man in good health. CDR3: CASSQGAGGDNEQYF. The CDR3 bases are TGTGCCAGCAGCCAAGGGGCAGGGGGGGATAATGAGCAGTACTTC.